What follows are 24 T cell receptor beta chains derived from one specimen sequenced in a study of Ad26.COV2.S vaccination and SARS-CoV-2 variants (dated by TCRdb to the early 2020s). Reading the label with the study, this specimen's treatment or condition is: roughly 20 received Ad26.COV2.S at low or high dose, single or two shots; 5 received placebo; per-sample allocation not given. Repertoires of vaccine and placebo recipients were sequenced from samples taken on day 63 after the first injection. The protocol used for the library was the immunoSEQ multiplex PCR assay. TCRdb stores this immuneACCESS table with in-frame sequences only. Part of the clones is absent; in the studies checked, under half of the shortfall reflects unresolved V genes, and no reason is known for the rest. The sample profile shows 350,000 to 400,000 clones; approximately 90% of them were found once. The ten largest clones take up 3% to 3.5% of the sample.

The material was peripheral blood, obtained in a trial of Ad26.COV2.S vaccine versus placebo. These receptors were taken from a person between 18 and 65 years old who received the Ad26.COV2.S COVID-19 vaccine or a placebo.

A remark on this clone: This sample also contains other DNA sequences that code for the same CDR3. The chain combines TRBV7-2 with TRBJ2-1; D gene ambiguous. The V gene's germline CDR1 is SGHTA and CDR2 FQGNSA. Trimming left V 1 base short and J 7 bases short, with 2 bases between. This CDR3 has 11 residues. CDR3: CASSLGNEQFF. The CDR3 DNA sequence: TGTGCCAGCAGCTTAGGTAATGAGCAGTTCTTC.

The gene calls are TRBV27 and TRBJ2-1, with 13 bases matching TRBD2. The junction had 6 bases not matched to a gene; V was cut back by 5 bases and J by 8 bases. The CDR3 covers 15 residues. The germline CDR1 and CDR2 sequences are MNHEY and SMNVEV (reference sequence). The CDR3 sequence is CASSQTSGGAHEQFF. The DNA for the CDR3 is TGTGCCAGCAGTCAAACTAGCGGGGGGGCCCATGAGCAGTTCTTC.

The rearrangement links TRBV4-1 to TRBJ2-1, with D possibly TRBD1 on 5 matching bases. Between the trimmed V and J ends, which lost 4 bases and 9 bases, there was a span of 16 bases. The CDR3 extends over 14 amino acids. Germline assignment: CDR1 MGHRA and CDR2 YSYEKL. The DNA for the CDR3 is TGCGCCAGCAGCCCGTGGGTGGGGCCTGGTGAGCAGTTCTTC. Translated: CASSPWVGPGEQFF.

This sequence joins TRBV3-1 (or the pseudogene TRBV3-2) and TRBJ2-1, with D perhaps matching TRBD1 or TRBD2 (6 bases each). Germline CDR1 LGHDT, CDR2 YNNKEL (reference sequence). This CDR3 spans 15 amino acids. Trimming removed 1 base at V and 7 bases at J, with 14 bases between. This chain's CDR3 is CASSQVGTGRNEQFF. The DNA for the CDR3 is TGTGCCAGCAGCCAAGTAGGCACAGGGAGGAATGAGCAGTTCTTC.

The chain uses TRBV6-5 and TRBJ1-1; D remains ambiguous. V gave up 0 bases and J gave up 1 base, with 6 bases separating them. Looked up from germline, CDR1 is MNHEY and CDR2 is SVGAGI. The CDR3 loop spans 14 amino acids. In DNA form, the CDR3 reads TGTGCCAGCAGTTACTCAGGGTCGAACACTGAAGCTTTCTTT. As protein: CASSYSGSNTEAFF.

The chain uses TRBV5-5 and TRBJ2-2, with D tentatively TRBD1 (6 bases). There are 13 residues in the CDR3. Germline loops: CDR1 SGHKS, CDR2 YYEKEE (reference sequence). Deletions cut 4 bases from V and 7 bases from J, with 11 bases between. The CDR3 region is CASSPRQDGELFF. For the CDR3, the DNA is TGTGCCAGCAGCCCCCGACAGGACGGGGAGCTGTTTTTT.

This chain joins TRBV5-1 and TRBJ1-1; tentative D call: TRBD1 (6 bases). Germline loops: CDR1 SGHRS, CDR2 YFSETQ. V gave up 1 base and J gave up 5 bases, with 12 bases separating them. The CDR3 is made up of 14 amino acids. The CDR3 here is CASSLNRVGTEAFF. The DNA for the CDR3 is TGCGCCAGCAGCTTGAACAGGGTTGGGACTGAAGCTTTCTTT.

The rearrangement links TRBV12-5 to TRBJ1-2; 9 bases fit TRBD1. Germline assignment: CDR1 LGHNT and CDR2 FRNRAP. CDR3 length: 19 amino acids. J lost 8 bases, V lost 1 base, and 20 bases had no gene match. In DNA form, the CDR3 reads TGTGCTAGTGGTTTGGATCAAAAAGTGGGACAGGGTAAATTCGTCGGCTACACCTTC. Its translation is CASGLDQKVGQGKFVGYTF. The variable domain in full, completed from reference TRBV12-5 and TRBJ1-2, reads DARVTQTPRHKVTEMGQEVTMRCQPILGHNTVFWYRQTMMQGLELLAYFRNRAPLDDSGMPKDRFSAEMPDATLATLKIQPSEPRDSAVYFCASGLDQKVGQGKFVGYTFGSGTRLTVV.

The V gene is TRBV30, the J gene TRBJ2-5; TRBD1 aligns across 9 bases. The CDR3 length is 12 residues. Germline CDR1 GTSNPN, CDR2 SVGIG (reference sequence). V was pared by 3 bases and J by 6 bases, with 2 bases of the junction left unmatched. The CDR3 nucleotides read TGTGCCTGGAGCGGACAGGGGAAGACCCAGTACTTC. Residues: CAWSGQGKTQYF.

This clone occurred once. The chain has TRBV9 and TRBJ1-3, with D possibly TRBD1 on 6 matching bases. Per germline, CDR1 SGDLS and CDR2 YYNGEE. The germline V and J ends were trimmed by 3 bases and 1 base, with 17 bases remaining between them. This CDR3 is 17 amino acids long. The CDR3 DNA reads TGTGCCAGCAGCGATGACAGGTCGGTAGGATCTGGAAACACCATATATTTT. Protein: CASSDDRSVGSGNTIYF.

V is TRBV6-6 and J is TRBJ1-4; 9 bases fit TRBD1. Trimming cost V 0 bases and J 6 bases; bases outside gene matches: 5. The CDR3 runs 16 residues. The V gene's germline CDR1 is MNHNY and CDR2 SVGAGI (reference sequence). CDR3 loop: CASSYSTRDRDEKLFF. The CDR3 coding sequence is TGTGCCAGCAGTTACTCCACCCGGGACAGGGATGAAAAACTGTTTTTT.

The chain is built from TRBV9 and TRBJ1-1; D may be TRBD1 (5 bases). CDR1 and CDR2 from the germline V gene are SGDLS and YYNGEE. Trimming removed 3 bases from V and 0 bases from J, with 21 bases in between. This CDR3 spans 18 amino acids. This CDR3 is CASSGRPGTDPMNTEAFF. CDR3 DNA: TGTGCCAGCAGCGGTAGACCCGGGACCGATCCTATGAACACTGAAGCTTTCTTT.

This clone was recorded once. The chain is built from TRBV6-6 and TRBJ1-5; D not resolved. The V end was cut by 4 bases, the J end by 2 bases, with 3 bases between. Germline values: CDR1 MNHNY, CDR2 SVGAGI (reference sequence). The CDR3 totals 12 residues. CDR3 in amino acids: CASSLGNQPQHF. DNA for the CDR3: TGTGCCAGCAGTTTAGGCAATCAGCCCCAGCATTTT.

This chain joins TRBV5-6 and TRBJ2-1; 8 positions agree with TRBD2. V gave up 4 bases and J gave up 5 bases; unmatched junction bases: 14. Germline-derived CDR1 and CDR2 are SGHDT and YYEEEE. This CDR3 contains 17 residues. DNA of the CDR3: TGTGCCAGCAGCGGAAGCATAGCGGGGTCTACCCACAATGAGCAGTTCTTC. Encoded protein: CASSGSIAGSTHNEQFF.

This chain joins TRBV15 and TRBJ1-1; no definite D call. Between the trimmed V and J ends, which lost 5 bases and 4 bases, there was a span of 11 bases. In germline, CDR1 is LNHNV, CDR2 YYDKDF (reference sequence). CDR3 length: 13 residues. The CDR3 region is CATSLSSTTEAFF. The CDR3 nucleotides read TGTGCCACCAGCCTGAGCAGTACCACTGAAGCTTTCTTT. The whole variable domain, remainder taken from reference TRBV15 and TRBJ1-1, is DAMVIQNPRYQVTQFGKPVTLSCSQTLNHNVMYWYQQKSSQAPKLLFHYYDKDFNNEADTPDNFQSRRPNTSFCFLDIRSPGLGDTAMYLCATSLSSTTEAFFGQGTRLTVV.

The chain uses TRBV12-3 or TRBV12-4 and TRBJ2-7; D gene unclear. This CDR3 is built from 13 residues. The germline V and J ends were trimmed by 7 bases and 2 bases, with 12 bases remaining between them. The chain's CDR3 is CASTQNRPYEQYF. The CDR3 nucleotides are TGTGCCAGCACCCAGAACCGCCCCTACGAGCAGTACTTC.

In this sample, this clone turned up once. The V and J genes are TRBV6-6 and TRBJ1-2; weak D call: TRBD1 (6 bases). There are 15 residues in the CDR3. The germline V gene encodes CDR1 MNHNY and CDR2 SVGAGI (reference sequence). Deletions cut 0 bases from V and 7 bases from J, with 15 bases between. The chain's CDR3 is CASSYSGQGNGGYTF. CDR3 sequence (DNA): TGTGCCAGCAGTTACTCTGGGCAGGGGAACGGTGGCTACACCTTC.

V is TRBV12-3 or TRBV12-4 and J is TRBJ1-1, with a weak D call TRBD1 (6 bases). This CDR3 has 11 amino acids. Deletions cut 6 bases from V and 11 bases from J, with 13 bases between. The CDR3 coding sequence is TGTGCCAGCAGCGGCTCAGGGGTGGCTTTCTTT. Amino acids: CASSGSGVAFF.

The rearrangement links TRBV11-2 to TRBJ2-2; TRBD1 agrees at 7 bases. Trimming cost V 5 bases and J 5 bases; bases outside gene matches: 2. Germline V gives CDR1 SGHAT, CDR2 FQNNGV. CDR3 length: 13 amino acids. CDR3 nucleotides: TGTGCCAGCAGCAAGACAGGGACCGGGGAGCTGTTTTTT. Protein sequence: CASSKTGTGELFF.

CDR3 region: CASSIDGASLRNNSPLHF. The CDR3 region has the DNA TGTGCCAGTAGTATAGATGGGGCGTCACTTCGTAATAATTCACCCCTCCACTTT. The chain is built from TRBV19 and TRBJ1-6; tentative D call: TRBD1 (5 bases). The ends were cut back, 0 bases at V and 5 bases at J, with 17 bases in the middle. This CDR3 has 18 amino acids. Germline lookup yields CDR1 LNHDA and CDR2 SQIVND (reference sequence).

On this clone itself: In the same sample, other DNA sequences code for this CDR3. This chain links TRBV29-1 with TRBJ1-1; the D is unclear. Trimming shortened V by 4 bases and J by 2 bases, and 2 bases separated the two germline ends. CDR3 length: 10 amino acids. Germline-derived CDR1 and CDR2 are SQVTM and ANQGSEA. CDR3 nucleotides: TGCAGCGTTGGAAACACTGAAGCTTTCTTT. Translating gives CSVGNTEAFF.

The chain is built from TRBV11-2 and TRBJ2-3; TRBD1 agrees at 7 bases. Losses at the gene ends were 3 bases for V and 4 bases for J; bases not matched to a gene: 10. CDR1 SGHAT and CDR2 FQNNGV come from the germline V gene. The CDR3 totals 16 residues. The CDR3: CASSFTVTGVADTQYF. The CDR3 nucleotides read TGTGCCAGCAGCTTCACGGTTACAGGGGTCGCAGATACGCAGTATTTT.

The chain combines TRBV7-9 with TRBJ1-4, with D possibly TRBD1 on 6 matching bases. Deletions cut 4 bases from V and 8 bases from J, with 20 bases between. CDR1 is SEHNR, CDR2 FQNEAQ, per germline (reference sequence). The CDR3 is 16 amino acids. As DNA, the CDR3 is TGTGCCAGCAGCTCAATCACGGACAGTCGAGGCGAAAAACTGTTTTTT. Amino acids: CASSSITDSRGEKLFF.

The chain carries TRBV10-2 and TRBJ1-4; weak D call: TRBD1 (6 bases). Trimming took off 2 bases at V and 8 bases at J, with 9 bases between the two ends. Germline CDR1 reads WSHSY; CDR2 reads SAAADI. The CDR3 has 13 amino acids. The DNA of the CDR3 is TGCGCCAGCAGTGAGCAGGGGAGGGAAAAACTGTTTTTT. This codes for CASSEQGREKLFF.